This T cell receptor (beta chain) was profiled in a study of cytomegalovirus exposure and HLA in healthy donors. Findings and caveats of the study: In a later analysis, at a false discovery rate of 0.05, under 20,000 TCR beta sequences were associated with HLA alleles. The study labeled fewer than 200 TCR beta chains cytomegalovirus-associated.

V lost 4 bases to trimming and J lost 6 bases, with 11 bases between them. The germline V gene has CDR1 SGHKS and CDR2 YYEKEE (reference sequence). This CDR3 region has 14 residues. PCR involved 60 Vbeta and 13 Jbeta primers. TCRdb keeps only in-frame clones here, not all; method: immunoSEQ multiplex PCR. Of about 69,000 clones in the sample, roughly 70% are singletons; the top ten hold 11%. A note on this clone: The antigen remains undetermined.

The TCR originated in a woman aged 30 to 39 in good health and CMV-seronegative. This rearrangement joins TRBV5-5 to TRBJ1-6; D is perhaps TRBD1 (6 bases). Sequencing used PBMCs. The CDR3 DNA sequence: TGTGCCAGCAGCCTTTACAGGGCTAATTCACCCCTCCACTTT. Residues: CASSLYRANSPLHF.